The 8 T cell receptor beta chains in this list originate from one sample, sequenced in a study of CD8 T cells in Susac syndrome. The RNA, about 0.5 to 1 ug, was put through reverse transcription using random hexamers. MiXCR, run by TCRdb on the immunoSEQ multiplex PCR reads, gives a single entry per CDR3 protein. Of 200,000 to 250,000 distinct CDR3 sequences listed, about 94% are singletons. Material: CD8+ T cells from PBMCs. The source is a human donor with multiple sclerosis.

The chain is built from TRBV27 and TRBJ1-5; TRBD1 aligns across 8 bases. The CDR3 length is 17 residues. Unmatched junction bases numbered 13, after V lost 2 bases and J lost 7 bases. The germline V gene encodes CDR1 MNHEY and CDR2 SMNVEV (reference sequence). The CDR3 DNA reads TGTGCCAGCAGTTTACGGGGTGGGCAGGGGGCGTACCAGCCCCAGCATTTT. The encoded protein is CASSLRGGQGAYQPQHF.

The gene calls are TRBV4-3 and TRBJ2-7; 9 bases align to TRBD2. The CDR3 runs 16 residues. After removal of 1 base from V and 2 bases from J, the junction contained 6 bases not matched to a gene. CDR1 is LGHNA and CDR2 is YSLEER in the germline V gene. CDR3 sequence: CASSQVAGAFTYEQYF. The CDR3 DNA reads TGCGCCAGCAGCCAAGTAGCGGGAGCTTTTACCTACGAGCAGTACTTC.

V usage is TRBV15 and J usage is TRBJ2-7; TRBD1 matches at 10 bases. Unmatched junction bases numbered 7, after V lost 7 bases and J lost 4 bases. CDR3 size: 14 residues. CDR1 and CDR2 (germline): LNHNV, YYDKDF (reference sequence). The CDR3 region has the DNA TGTGCCACCAACAGGGACAGGGGAAAGTACGAGCAGTACTTC. It translates to CATNRDRGKYEQYF.

This chain joins TRBV15 and TRBJ2-3, with 11 positions matching TRBD2. The germline V gene has CDR1 LNHNV and CDR2 YYDKDF (reference sequence). The CDR3 loop spans 15 amino acids. V lost 5 bases and J lost 5; bases outside the gene matches: 6. CDR3 in amino acids: CATSVTSGSLDTQYF. The CDR3 DNA reads TGTGCCACCAGCGTAACTAGCGGGAGCTTAGATACGCAGTATTTT.

The CDR3 DNA is TGTGCCAGCAGCTTCGTACCCTCCGGGGCCTACGAGCAGTACTTC. Translation gives CASSFVPSGAYEQYF. V usage is TRBV5-6 and J usage is TRBJ2-7; TRBD2 might be the D (5 bases). CDR1 SGHDT and CDR2 YYEEEE come from the germline V gene. The CDR3 extends over 15 amino acids. V was trimmed by 2 bases and J by 2 bases, leaving 14 bases between them.

This chain joins TRBV10-2 and TRBJ2-2; TRBD2 matches at 13 bases. V lost 2 bases to trimming and J lost 2 bases; unmatched junction nucleotides: 2. The germline CDR1 and CDR2 sequences are WSHSY and SAAADI. The CDR3 is made up of 17 amino acids. CDR3 sequence reads: CASSEGTSGVNTGELFF. CDR3 DNA sequence: TGCGCCAGCAGTGAGGGGACTAGCGGGGTTAACACCGGGGAGCTGTTTTTT.

V gene TRBV29-1 combines with J gene TRBJ1-1; D may be TRBD1 (5 bases). This CDR3 is built from 14 residues. The V end lost 3 bases, the J end lost 4 bases, and 15 bases lay between the germline ends. CDR1 and CDR2 from the germline V gene are SQVTM and ANQGSEA. Written as DNA, the CDR3 is TGCAGCGTTGATGATTGGGGGGAGGGCACTGAAGCTTTCTTT. This sequence encodes CSVDDWGEGTEAFF.

J is TRBJ1-2 and V is TRBV15; TRBD1 matches 10 bases. CDR1 is LNHNV, CDR2 YYDKDF, per germline (reference sequence). V shed 6 bases, J shed 4 bases, and the junction held 5 bases outside the gene matches. The CDR3 extends over 14 amino acids. CDR3: CATSTRTGGYGYTF. The CDR3 DNA follows: TGTGCCACCAGTACCAGGACAGGGGGCTATGGCTACACCTTC.